These 23 T cell receptor beta chains came from one sample sequenced in a study of cytomegalovirus exposure and HLA in healthy donors. Amplification used 60 Vbeta primers and 13 Jbeta primers. TCRdb's copy holds only in-frame clones and misses some; the assay was immunoSEQ multiplex PCR. This sample has 180,000 or so clones, with 70% to 80% found just once. Sequenced input: PBMCs. Receptors originate from a young woman in good health and CMV-seropositive.

This sequence joins TRBV7-9 and TRBJ2-2; 7 nucleotides align to TRBD1. The CDR3 extends over 14 amino acids. Germline V gene sequence: CDR1 SEHNR, CDR2 FQNEAQ (reference sequence). V trimming: 2 bases; J trimming: 5 bases; junction bases outside the gene matches: 2. CDR3 nucleotide sequence: TGTGCCAGCAGCTTACAGGGGGTTACCGGGGAGCTGTTTTTT. As protein: CASSLQGVTGELFF.

The chain links TRBV4-3 to TRBJ2-4; the D gene is possibly TRBD2 (6 bases). Trimming stripped 3 bases from V and 9 bases from J, with 15 bases between. Germline assignment: CDR1 LGHNA and CDR2 YSLEER. The CDR3 sequence is 14 residues long. DNA of the CDR3: TGCGCCAGCAGCCAGGACGGGGGTAGCGGCATTCAGTACTTC. This encodes CASSQDGGSGIQYF.

The chain is built from TRBV9 and TRBJ1-4; 7 positions agree with TRBD1. With 3 bases clipped from V and 0 bases from J, the junction kept 2 bases outside the gene matches. From germline, CDR1 is SGDLS and CDR2 YYNGEE. The CDR3 runs 15 residues. This CDR3 reads CASSGTGATNEKLFF. For the CDR3, the DNA is TGTGCCAGCAGCGGTACAGGGGCAACTAATGAAAAACTGTTTTTT.

The J gene is TRBJ1-4, the V gene TRBV2; weak D call: TRBD1 (6 bases). Per germline, CDR1 SNHLY and CDR2 FYNNEI. The V and J ends lost 3 bases and 8 bases respectively, with 19 bases between them. The CDR3 contains 16 residues. CDR3 nucleotides: TGTGCCAGCAGTGAGTGGGCCACAGGGCTAGGGGAAAAACTGTTTTTT. Protein sequence: CASSEWATGLGEKLFF.

This chain connects TRBV6-1 to TRBJ2-7, with TRBD1 matching over 8 bases. Per germline, CDR1 MNHNS and CDR2 SASEGT. Losses at the gene ends were 8 bases for V and 5 bases for J; bases not matched to a gene: 8. CDR3 length: 13 amino acids. This chain's CDR3 is CASAGTGPHEQYF. Written as DNA, the CDR3 is TGTGCCAGCGCGGGGACAGGCCCCCACGAGCAGTACTTC.

The chain combines TRBV4-2 with TRBJ1-2, with TRBD1 as a possible D gene (5 bases). CDR1 is LGHNA and CDR2 is YNFKEQ in the germline V gene. V lost 0 bases to trimming and J lost 6 bases, with 11 bases between them. The CDR3 extends over 14 amino acids. The CDR3 DNA sequence: TGTGCCAGCAGCCAAGAGGGGGGTTCCAATGGCTACACCTTC. This gives the protein CASSQEGGSNGYTF.

The genes are TRBV2 and TRBJ2-2; TRBD2 agrees at 7 bases. Germline V gene lookup returns CDR1 SNHLY and CDR2 FYNNEI. The CDR3 consists of 15 residues. Losses at the gene ends were 7 bases for V and 1 base for J; bases not matched to a gene: 6. The CDR3 loop reads CASIRTSQNTGELFF. The CDR3 coding sequence is TGTGCCAGCATTCGGACTAGTCAGAACACCGGGGAGCTGTTTTTT. Full variable domain (remainder filled in from reference TRBV2 and TRBJ2-2): EPEVTQTPSHQVTQMGQEVILRCVPISNHLYFYWYRQILGQKVEFLVSFYNNEISEKSEIFDDQFSVERPDGSNFTLKIRSTKLEDSAMYFCASIRTSQNTGELFFGEGSRLTVL.

This chain connects TRBV4-3 to TRBJ1-6; D might be TRBD1 (5 bases). The CDR3 has 15 residues. The germline CDR1 and CDR2 sequences are LGHNA and YSLEER. V was clipped by 0 bases and J by 4 bases, with 7 bases between them. DNA for the CDR3: TGCGCCAGCAGCCAAGATCGACAGTATAATTCACCCCTCCACTTT. Translating gives CASSQDRQYNSPLHF.

The V call is TRBV30, the J call TRBJ2-7, with a weak D call TRBD2 (6 bases). V was cut by 6 bases and J by 5 bases, with 20 bases left in between. Germline assignment: CDR1 GTSNPN and CDR2 SVGIG (reference sequence). The length of the CDR3 is 14 residues. The CDR3 protein is CACSRDSLWNEQYF. In nucleotides, the CDR3 is TGTGCCTGCTCCCGGGACTCCCTTTGGAACGAGCAGTACTTC.

This clone was recorded a few times. V and J are TRBV19 and TRBJ1-2; 7 bases are a match to TRBD1. This CDR3 has 15 amino acids. Germline V lookup: CDR1 LNHDA, CDR2 SQIVND (reference sequence). J was trimmed by 7 bases and V by 6 bases; bases with no gene match: 14. Here the CDR3 reads CASSDTGARRLGYTF. CDR3 bases: TGTGCCAGTAGCGACACAGGGGCCCGACGGCTTGGCTACACCTTC.

This clone showed up just a few times. The chain has TRBV7-2 and TRBJ1-5; TRBD1 is a possible D gene (6 bases). Trimming stripped 4 bases from V and 1 base from J, with 11 bases between. This CDR3 is built from 15 residues. Germline V gives CDR1 SGHTA, CDR2 FQGNSA. CDR3 loop: CASSYDRQSNQPQHF. The CDR3 DNA is TGTGCCAGCAGCTACGACAGGCAGAGCAATCAGCCCCAGCATTTT.

As concerns this clone: The junction shows a germline mismatch at one end, possibly a read error. The rearrangement links TRBV5-1 to TRBJ2-1, with 7 positions matching TRBD2. CDR1 is SGHRS and CDR2 is YFSETQ in the germline V gene. This CDR3 is 15 amino acids long. The CDR3 DNA is TGCGCCAGCTGCTTGGAGAGCGGGGCATACAATGAGCAGTTCTTC. Amino acid sequence: CASCLESGAYNEQFF.

This clone was picked up a small number of times. The gene calls are TRBV4-3 and TRBJ1-5, with TRBD1 matching 7 bases. V was pared by 1 base and J by 6 bases, with 3 bases of the junction left unmatched. The CDR3 contains 14 residues. Germline CDR1 is LGHNA and CDR2 is YSLEER. CDR3 in amino acids: CASSQGPGGQPQHF. For the CDR3, the DNA is TGCGCCAGCAGCCAAGGACCAGGGGGTCAGCCCCAGCATTTT.

V is TRBV6-1 and J is TRBJ2-5; TRBD1 aligns across 9 bases. Germline trimming cut 2 bases from V and 6 bases from J; bases unmatched to any gene: 10. Looked up from germline, CDR1 is MNHNS and CDR2 is SASEGT. The CDR3 runs 16 residues. The CDR3 is CASSETRDRVRQTQYF. The CDR3 DNA follows: TGTGCCAGCAGTGAAACCAGGGACAGGGTTCGGCAGACCCAGTACTTC.

This clone was recorded once. The chain links TRBV5-4 to TRBJ1-2; TRBD1 agrees at 11 bases. This CDR3 contains 15 residues. Trimming cost V 1 base and J 7 bases; bases outside gene matches: 6. CDR1 and CDR2 from the germline V gene are SGHNT and YYREEE (reference sequence). CDR3 protein: CASSLKGQGATGYTF. The CDR3 region has the DNA TGTGCCAGCAGCTTGAAAGGACAGGGGGCGACTGGCTACACCTTC.

This chain joins TRBV4-1 and TRBJ1-6; 8 positions agree with TRBD1. This CDR3 is 13 amino acids long. Germline CDR1 is MGHRA and CDR2 is YSYEKL. V lost 4 bases to trimming and J lost 8 bases; unmatched junction nucleotides: 1. The DNA for the CDR3 is TGCGCCAGCAGCCCGACAGGGGATTCACCCCTCCACTTT. Translation gives CASSPTGDSPLHF.

The V gene is TRBV5-1, the J gene TRBJ2-2; no firm D call. Germline-derived CDR1 and CDR2 are SGHRS and YFSETQ. The CDR3 length is 15 residues. V lost 0 bases to trimming and J lost 5 bases, with 11 bases between them. CDR3 protein: CASSLARPRTGELFF. CDR3 coding DNA: TGCGCCAGCAGCTTGGCGAGGCCAAGGACCGGGGAGCTGTTTTTT.

The chain has TRBV4-1 and TRBJ2-7; a possible D gene is TRBD2 (8 bases). The CDR3 has 18 amino acids. V was cut by 0 bases and J by 3 bases, with 21 bases left in between. Germline lookup yields CDR1 MGHRA and CDR2 YSYEKL. The CDR3 is CASSQDRGREVVHYEQYF. CDR3 bases: TGCGCCAGCAGCCAAGATAGGGGGCGGGAGGTCGTTCACTACGAGCAGTACTTC.

This chain joins TRBV4-3 and TRBJ2-1; D is perhaps TRBD1 (6 bases). The CDR3 has 15 amino acids. Germline CDR1 reads LGHNA; CDR2 reads YSLEER. Trimming shortened V by 0 bases and J by 9 bases, and 15 bases separated the two germline ends. CDR3 loop: CASSQDTLTGFEQFF. Written as DNA, the CDR3 is TGCGCCAGCAGCCAAGATACCCTAACAGGGTTTGAGCAGTTCTTC.

The chain uses TRBV5-6 and TRBJ2-1; perhaps TRBD1 as D (6 bases). CDR1 and CDR2 (germline): SGHDT, YYEEEE. Trimming took 6 bases from V and 8 from J, leaving 12 bases between them. This CDR3 region has 12 residues. The CDR3 DNA reads TGTGCCAGCATACTACAGGGTTATGAGCAGTTCTTC. This gives the protein CASILQGYEQFF.

CDR3 region: CAISDSSGTGGYTDTQYF. The CDR3 DNA reads as TGTGCCATCAGTGATAGTTCCGGGACAGGGGGCTATACAGATACGCAGTATTTT. The chain couples TRBV10-3 to TRBJ2-3, with TRBD1 identical over 12 bases. Germline CDR1 ENHRY, CDR2 SYGVKD. This CDR3 is 18 amino acids long. V shed 3 bases, J shed 3 bases, and the junction held 10 bases outside the gene matches.

The chain uses TRBV18 and TRBJ1-2, with 12 bases matching TRBD1. CDR1 and CDR2 from the germline V gene are KGHSH and LQKENI. V was clipped by 8 bases and J by 7 bases; unmatched bases: 5. This CDR3 has 13 amino acids. In DNA form, the CDR3 reads TGTGCCAGCGCGGGACAGGGGGCGAGTGGCTACACCTTC. It translates to CASAGQGASGYTF.

There are a few counts of this clone. V usage is TRBV5-8 and J usage is TRBJ1-1, with no clear D. Germline values: CDR1 SGHTS, CDR2 YDEGEE. Deletions cut 4 bases from V and 0 bases from J, with 13 bases between. The CDR3 sequence is 15 residues long. CDR3 sequence reads: CASSRTASMNTEAFF. The CDR3 DNA follows: TGTGCCAGCAGCAGAACAGCTTCCATGAACACTGAAGCTTTCTTT.